This TCR beta chain was sequenced during a study of T cell responses to AZD1222 COVID-19 vaccine. Findings of the study overall: The donor group comprised mostly white British people and more females; the analysis possibly underestimated clonal diversity. No repertoire was sampled before or during the peak T cell response, only after it. Two AZD1222 doses significantly raised spike-specific TCR breadth and depth over controls.

CDR1 is SGHAT, CDR2 FQNNGV, per germline. V gave up 5 bases and J gave up 5 bases, with 28 bases separating them. The CDR3 contains 19 residues. With regard to this clone: Its antigen remains unknown.

Assay: immunoSEQ multiplex PCR; the TCRdb copy retains only in-frame clones and omits some. The table lists 80,000 to 95,000 clones, 88% of them singletons. Sample: peripheral blood, taken on day 0 of MenACWY control vaccination. The source of this sequence is an adult in good health. This chain uses TRBV11-2 with TRBJ2-1; D gene unclear. DNA for the CDR3: TGTGCCAGCAGCCTACTTAGGTCTGTGGGTACCCGTTACAACAATGAGCAGTTCTTC. It encodes CASSLLRSVGTRYNNEQFF.